These 24 T cell receptor beta chains were all obtained from the same sample, sequenced in a study of blood T cell repertoires in COVID-19. The data were produced by immunoSEQ multiplex PCR, yet TCRdb's version contains in-frame clones alone and is incomplete. The data contain hundreds of thousands of clones, about nine tenths of them singletons. The sequencing sample was made of peripheral blood. The receptor source for this set is a woman in her seventies with COVID-19, enrolled during active disease.

The gene calls are TRBV10-3 and TRBJ1-1; weak D call: TRBD1 (5 bases). The CDR3 has 13 residues. The V end lost 4 bases, the J end lost 4 bases, and 10 bases lay between the germline ends. The V gene's germline CDR1 is ENHRY and CDR2 SYGVKD. In nucleotides, the CDR3 is TGTGCCATCAGTGTGGACATCATCACTGAAGCTTTCTTT. This gives the protein CAISVDIITEAFF.

On this clone: Other DNA variants within this sample encode the same CDR3. The chain has TRBV7-2 and TRBJ2-7, with a weak D call TRBD2 (5 bases). The germline V and J ends were trimmed by 5 bases and 5 bases, with 13 bases remaining between them. This CDR3 has 13 amino acids. Germline values: CDR1 SGHTA, CDR2 FQGNSA. In nucleotides, the CDR3 is TGTGCCAGCAGCCTTCGGACCGGGGACGAGCAGTACTTC. Its protein is CASSLRTGDEQYF.

V usage is TRBV23-1 and J usage is TRBJ2-6, with D unclear. TRBV23-1 is flagged as an ORF with uncertain function. The CDR3 covers 20 residues. V was cut by 0 bases and J by 0 bases, with 18 bases left in between. The CDR3 reads CASSQSVPEVADSGANVLTF. CDR3 in DNA: TGCGCCAGCAGTCAATCCGTCCCAGAAGTCGCCGACTCTGGGGCCAACGTCCTGACTTTC.

The CDR3 bases are TGTGCCAGCAGTTCGACAGGGGAGGAGCAGTTCTTC. It encodes CASSSTGEEQFF. V is TRBV12-3 or TRBV12-4 and J is TRBJ2-1, with TRBD1 matching over 8 bases. Trimming cost V 4 bases and J 10 bases; bases outside gene matches: 3. This CDR3 is built from 12 residues.

The V call is TRBV2, the J call TRBJ2-2; TRBD2 agrees at 13 bases. CDR3 length equals 14 residues. V shed 6 bases, J shed 5 bases, and the junction held 0 bases outside the gene matches. The germline gives CDR1 SNHLY, CDR2 FYNNEI. The CDR3 bases are TGTGCCAGCAGGGGACTAGCGGGGACCGGGGAGCTGTTTTTT. This codes for CASRGLAGTGELFF.

This clone has just one count. This chain connects TRBV6-2 or TRBV6-3 to TRBJ1-1; D gene unclear. V was shortened by 7 bases and J by 3 bases, with 12 bases between the two germline ends. Germline V gene lookup returns CDR1 MNHEY and CDR2 SVGEGT. The CDR3 is made up of 13 amino acids. The CDR3 bases are TGTGCCAGCAACCCGGGGAGCTACACTGAAGCTTTCTTT. Translation: CASNPGSYTEAFF.

The chain recombines TRBV6-5 with TRBJ1-1; maybe TRBD1 (5 bases). The germline gives CDR1 MNHEY, CDR2 SVGAGI. V was cut by 6 bases and J by 4 bases, with 15 bases left in between. This CDR3 region has 14 residues. CDR3 DNA sequence: TGTGCCAGCAGGCTAGGGGCGTGGGTCACTGAAGCTTTCTTT. This encodes CASRLGAWVTEAFF.

This sequence joins TRBV2 and TRBJ2-3; D call uncertain. The CDR3 has 15 residues. The ends were cut back, 2 bases at V and 0 bases at J, with 9 bases in the middle. The germline CDR1 and CDR2 sequences are SNHLY and FYNNEI. The CDR3 spells CASSEIQSSTDTQYF. CDR3 in DNA: TGTGCCAGCAGTGAAATCCAGTCTAGCACAGATACGCAGTATTTT.

A few counts support this clone. V is TRBV2 and J is TRBJ1-5; 9 nucleotides match TRBD1. V shed 6 bases, J shed 4 bases, and the junction held 4 bases outside the gene matches. The CDR3 is 14 residues long. Germline V gives CDR1 SNHLY, CDR2 FYNNEI. The CDR3 is CASRGQGQNQPQHF. For the CDR3, the DNA is TGTGCCAGCAGGGGACAGGGCCAAAATCAGCCCCAGCATTTT.

The chain recombines TRBV6-5 with TRBJ1-1; D possibly corresponds to TRBD1 (5 bases). Germline CDR1 and CDR2: MNHEY and SVGAGI. With 1 base removed from V and 4 bases from J, the gap between germline ends came to 13 bases. This CDR3 is 15 amino acids long. This chain's CDR3 is CASSYFSGVGTEAFF. CDR3 in DNA: TGTGCCAGCAGTTACTTCTCGGGGGTCGGCACTGAAGCTTTCTTT.

The chain joins TRBV6-2 or TRBV6-3 to TRBJ2-3, with 10 bases lining up with TRBD2. Germline CDR1 reads MNHEY; CDR2 reads SVGEGT. The J segment lost 2 bases and the V segment lost 4 bases, leaving 3 bases of the junction unmatched. The CDR3 runs to 15 residues. CDR3 sequence reads: CASSSLAGVTDTQYF. CDR3 sequence (DNA): TGTGCCAGCAGTTCCCTAGCGGGGGTCACAGATACGCAGTATTTT.

This clone was counted only a few times. The rearrangement links TRBV19 to TRBJ2-6; no clear D. Germline-derived CDR1 and CDR2 are LNHDA and SQIVND (reference sequence). V dropped 8 bases and J dropped 2 bases, with 4 bases sitting between them. This CDR3 is 12 amino acids long. The CDR3: CASQAGANVLTF. Here the CDR3 DNA reads TGTGCCAGTCAGGCTGGGGCCAACGTCCTGACTTTC.

This chain links TRBV5-1 with TRBJ1-1; D not certain. Looked up from germline, CDR1 is SGHRS and CDR2 is YFSETQ. The CDR3 has 13 amino acids. V was pared by 5 bases and J by 1 base, with 9 bases between. The CDR3: CASRRSENTEAFF. Here the CDR3 DNA reads TGCGCCAGCAGGCGTAGTGAGAACACTGAAGCTTTCTTT.

The gene calls are TRBV13 and TRBJ1-2; the D gene is possibly TRBD1 (5 bases). V was pared by 0 bases and J by 10 bases, with 9 bases between. This CDR3 has 12 residues. The germline gives CDR1 PRHDT, CDR2 FYEKMQ (reference sequence). The CDR3, as DNA: TGTGCCAGCAGCTTAGGAGGGGCCGTCTACACCTTC. Encoded protein: CASSLGGAVYTF.

The chain links TRBV7-2 to TRBJ1-1; no definite D call. Germline CDR1 and CDR2: SGHTA and FQGNSA. The CDR3 sequence is 15 residues long. Deletions cut 1 base from V and 1 base from J, with 10 bases between. The CDR3 DNA reads TGTGCCAGCAGCTTAGGTCCAGGAAAGAACACTGAAGCTTTCTTT. This gives the protein CASSLGPGKNTEAFF.

The V and J genes are TRBV27 and TRBJ2-1, with TRBD2 matching 7 bases. CDR1 and CDR2 from the germline V gene are MNHEY and SMNVEV (reference sequence). Losses at the gene ends were 5 bases for V and 0 bases for J; bases not matched to a gene: 4. CDR3 length equals 15 residues. CDR3 sequence: CASSGGDSSYNEQFF. CDR3 bases: TGTGCCAGCAGTGGGGGGGATAGCTCCTACAATGAGCAGTTCTTC.

The chain uses TRBV5-8 and TRBJ1-2; 7 bases are a match to TRBD1. CDR3 length: 15 amino acids. After removal of 0 bases from V and 4 bases from J, the junction contained 6 bases not matched to a gene. Germline V lookup: CDR1 SGHTS, CDR2 YDEGEE. The chain's CDR3 is CASSLGQGDGYGYTF. The CDR3 nucleotides read TGTGCCAGCAGCTTGGGACAGGGTGATGGCTATGGCTACACCTTC.

This chain joins TRBV7-8 and TRBJ1-4, with D perhaps TRBD1 (5 bases). The germline CDR1 and CDR2 sequences are SGHVS and FQNEAQ. The germline V and J ends were trimmed by 5 bases and 6 bases, with 13 bases remaining between them. This CDR3 has 14 amino acids. The CDR3 protein is CASSLGDRYEKLFF. The DNA of the CDR3 is TGTGCCAGCAGCCTAGGAGACAGATATGAAAAACTGTTTTTT.

The rearrangement joins TRBV5-5 to TRBJ2-7; D is unresolved. The V gene lost 3 bases and the J gene lost 2 bases, with 9 bases spanning the gap. The CDR3 totals 13 residues. CDR1 and CDR2 (germline): SGHKS, YYEKEE (reference sequence). The CDR3 spells CASSSSYTYEQYF. The DNA for the CDR3 is TGTGCCAGCAGCTCTTCTTATACCTACGAGCAGTACTTC.

The chain is built from TRBV19 and TRBJ2-7; the D gene is possibly TRBD1 (5 bases). The CDR3 covers 14 residues. The ends were cut back, 3 bases at V and 2 bases at J, with 11 bases in the middle. Looked up from germline, CDR1 is LNHDA and CDR2 is SQIVND (reference sequence). The CDR3 DNA follows: TGTGCCAGTAGTATCATCAAGGGGACCTACGAGCAGTACTTC. Its translation is CASSIIKGTYEQYF.

This chain uses TRBV19 with TRBJ1-2, with D perhaps matching TRBD1 (5 bases). The CDR3 contains 14 residues. V was trimmed by 7 bases and J by 5 bases, leaving 17 bases between them. Germline lookup yields CDR1 LNHDA and CDR2 SQIVND (reference sequence). CDR3 sequence: CASTPAAAGYGYTF. The CDR3 DNA is TGTGCCAGTACTCCGGCGGCGGCAGGGTATGGCTACACCTTC.

The chain is built from TRBV3-1 (or the pseudogene TRBV3-2) and TRBJ2-7; D gene uncertain. Germline lookup yields CDR1 LGHDT and CDR2 YNNKEL (reference sequence). The V end lost 0 bases, the J end lost 0 bases, and 15 bases lay between the germline ends. CDR3 size: 17 residues. DNA of the CDR3: TGTGCCAGCAGCCAAGATGCGGCGCGGTCAAGCTCCTACGAGCAGTACTTC. Translation gives CASSQDAARSSSYEQYF.

V usage is TRBV5-1 and J usage is TRBJ1-1; TRBD1 matches 9 bases. The CDR3 length is 15 residues. With V trimmed by 3 bases and J by 5 bases, 8 bases remained unmatched. CDR1 is SGHRS and CDR2 is YFSETQ in the germline V gene. CDR3 DNA sequence: TGCGCCAGCAGCTGGGGACAGGGTGCGGGGACTGAAGCTTTCTTT. Its protein product is CASSWGQGAGTEAFF.

A few counts support this clone. The chain recombines TRBV7-2 with TRBJ1-1; a weak D match, TRBD1 (5 bases). V was trimmed by 4 bases and J by 2 bases, leaving 14 bases between them. From germline, CDR1 is SGHTA and CDR2 FQGNSA. This CDR3 region has 15 residues. CDR3 coding DNA: TGTGCCAGCAGCTCTCCCAGGGTAGGAAACACTGAAGCTTTCTTT. Amino acids: CASSSPRVGNTEAFF.